One and the same sample provided the 8 T cell receptor beta chains below, sequenced in a study of T cell responses to AZD1222 COVID-19 vaccine. The method was immunoSEQ multiplex PCR; TCRdb's version includes in-frame clones alone and lacks a portion of them. Of about 140,000 clones detected, 80% to 95% appear once; the ten largest clones hold around 3.3%. The source was peripheral blood, collected 28 days after the second AZD1222 dose. These receptors were taken from an adult who received the AZD1222 COVID-19 vaccine.

This clone has just one count. At one end the junction does not follow the germline gene, possibly because of a read error. V is TRBV10-2 and J is TRBJ2-2; D gene unclear. The germline gives CDR1 WSHSY, CDR2 SAAADI. The CDR3 totals 12 residues. The CDR3: CASREFPGELFF. The CDR3 DNA is TGCGCCAGCAGGGAGTTTCCCGGGGAGCTGTTTTTT.

The chain employs TRBV5-1 and TRBJ1-2; D remains unclear. Trimming removed 2 bases at V and 5 bases at J, with 10 bases between. Germline V gene data show CDR1 as SGHRS and CDR2 as YFSETQ. This CDR3 comprises 13 residues. CDR3 protein: CASSFAPGYGYTF. CDR3 DNA: TGCGCCAGCAGCTTTGCGCCTGGGTATGGCTACACCTTC.

The rearrangement links TRBV18 to TRBJ1-5; TRBD1 matches 10 bases. Germline loops: CDR1 KGHSH, CDR2 LQKENI. The CDR3 covers 15 residues. V shed 3 bases, J shed 6 bases, and the junction held 5 bases outside the gene matches. CDR3: CASSPRGQGPQPQHF. In nucleotides, the CDR3 is TGTGCCAGCTCACCCCGGGGACAGGGGCCTCAGCCCCAGCATTTT. Based on the CDR3 plus reference TRBV18 and TRBJ1-5, the full variable domain is NAGVMQNPRHLVRRRGQEARLRCSPMKGHSHVYWYRQLPEEGLKFMVYLQKENIIDESGMPKERFSAEFPKEGPSILRIQQVVRGDSAAYFCASSPRGQGPQPQHFGDGTRLSIL.

V usage is TRBV4-1 and J usage is TRBJ2-7; 7 nucleotides match TRBD1. Germline V gives CDR1 MGHRA, CDR2 YSYEKL. There are 15 residues in the CDR3. The V and J ends lost 3 bases and 2 bases, in that order; junction bases with no gene match: 7. The CDR3 reads CASSQIRTGPYEQYF. As DNA, the CDR3 is TGCGCCAGCAGCCAGATCCGGACAGGACCCTACGAGCAGTACTTC.

As for this clone: Additional DNA sequences in this sample encode the identical CDR3. The chain recombines TRBV9 with TRBJ2-3; D is ambiguous. CDR1 and CDR2 (germline): SGDLS, YYNGEE. Trimming took 1 base from V and 3 from J, leaving 3 bases between them. This CDR3 has 12 amino acids. Written as DNA, the CDR3 is TGTGCCAGCAGCGTATCAACAGATACGCAGTATTTT. As protein: CASSVSTDTQYF.

This chain connects TRBV11-1 to TRBJ1-1, with D unclear. V was cut by 2 bases and J by 3 bases, with 4 bases left in between. Germline values: CDR1 SGHAT, CDR2 FQDESV (reference sequence). The CDR3 contains 12 residues. The CDR3, as DNA: TGTGCCAGCAGCTTAACCGACACTGAAGCTTTCTTT. This encodes CASSLTDTEAFF.

V and J are TRBV21-1 and TRBJ1-6; the D call of TRBD1 is as the table states it, not checked on the DNA. TRBV21-1 corresponds to a pseudogene. The CDR3 extends over 14 amino acids. The chain's CDR3 is CASSKGQGTSPLHF. CDR3 DNA: TGTGCCAGCAGCAAAGGACAGGGGACCTCACCCCTCCACTTT.

The rearrangement uses TRBV7-9 and TRBJ2-3; 7 positions match TRBD1. V trimming: 3 bases; J trimming: 0 bases; junction bases outside the gene matches: 3. This CDR3 contains 15 residues. The germline CDR1 and CDR2 sequences are SEHNR and FQNEAQ (reference sequence). The CDR3 sequence is CASSFDRASTDTQYF. Here the CDR3 DNA reads TGTGCCAGCAGCTTCGACAGGGCCAGCACAGATACGCAGTATTTT.